A single sample gave rise to the 8 T cell receptor beta chains below, sequenced in a study of blood T cell repertoires in COVID-19. This table comes from immunoSEQ multiplex PCR, and its TCRdb copy is limited to in-frame clones, with some not included. In the table there are 270,000 or so clones, 86% of which are singletons. The sequencing input was peripheral blood. These receptors were collected from a woman in her twenties or thirties with active or convalescent COVID-19.

The V gene is TRBV29-1, the J gene TRBJ1-5, with D possibly matching TRBD1 (6 bases). CDR1 and CDR2 (germline): SQVTM, ANQGSEA. There are 15 residues in the CDR3. The V gene lost 0 bases and the J gene lost 6 bases, with 15 bases spanning the gap. This CDR3 is CSVEDRQGKLQPQHF. CDR3 nucleotide sequence: TGCAGCGTTGAAGATAGGCAGGGGAAACTTCAGCCCCAGCATTTT. The whole variable domain, filled in from reference TRBV29-1 and TRBJ1-5, reads SAVISQKPSRDICQRGTSLTIQCQVDSQVTMMFWYRQQPGQSLTLIATANQGSEATYESGFVIDKFPISRPNLTFSTLTVSNMSPEDSSIYLCSVEDRQGKLQPQHFGDGTRLSIL.

V and J are TRBV6-5 and TRBJ1-2, with D unclear. V was clipped by 10 bases and J by 4 bases, with 10 bases between them. This CDR3 has 11 residues. CDR1 is MNHEY, CDR2 SVGAGI, per germline. CDR3 amino acids: CATRGSYGYTF. In nucleotides, the CDR3 is TGTGCCACCCGGGGTTCCTATGGCTACACCTTC.

V gene TRBV27 combines with J gene TRBJ1-2; a possible D gene is TRBD1 (5 bases). Trimming took off 4 bases at V and 6 bases at J, with 15 bases between the two ends. The CDR3 has 14 residues. From germline, CDR1 is MNHEY and CDR2 SMNVEV (reference sequence). The CDR3 coding sequence is TGTGCCAGCAGTTGGGGCAGGCAAGGGGATGGCTACACCTTC. Protein: CASSWGRQGDGYTF.

CDR3 sequence reads: CATRTRQVLGVGYTF. The CDR3 bases are TGTGCCACCCGTACAAGACAGGTCTTAGGGGTTGGCTACACCTTC. The gene calls are TRBV2 and TRBJ1-2; maybe TRBD1 (6 bases). The CDR3 is 15 amino acids. Trimming shortened V by 10 bases and J by 7 bases, and 25 bases separated the two germline ends. From germline, CDR1 is SNHLY and CDR2 FYNNEI.

The chain joins TRBV9 to TRBJ2-3; 7 nucleotides align to TRBD1. Germline V gene lookup returns CDR1 SGDLS and CDR2 YYNGEE. The V segment lost 2 bases and the J segment 6 bases; nucleotides outside the gene matches: 6. The CDR3 has 14 amino acids. The CDR3 DNA reads as TGTGCCAGCAGCGTTGAGGGGGCCGGGGATACGCAGTATTTT. This gives the protein CASSVEGAGDTQYF.

The gene calls are TRBV19 and TRBJ2-1; a possible D gene is TRBD2 (5 bases). Between the trimmed V and J ends, which lost 7 bases and 0 bases, there was a span of 13 bases. The CDR3 length is 15 residues. Germline V gene lookup returns CDR1 LNHDA and CDR2 SQIVND (reference sequence). The CDR3 protein is CASNSGGSSYNEQFF. The CDR3 DNA reads TGTGCCAGTAATTCGGGTGGGAGCTCCTACAATGAGCAGTTCTTC.

V and J are TRBV28 and TRBJ1-6; D gene uncertain. Trimming left V 6 bases short and J 7 bases short, with 16 bases between. Germline V lookup: CDR1 MDHEN, CDR2 SYDVKM. This CDR3 region has 15 residues. As DNA, the CDR3 is TGTGCCAGCAGACTCCGTGGGCATTGGAATTCACCCCTCCACTTT. Translating it yields CASRLRGHWNSPLHF. The full variable domain, rest sourced from reference TRBV28 and TRBJ1-6, is DVKVTQSSRYLVKRTGEKVFLECVQDMDHENMFWYRQDPGLGLRLIYFSYDVKMKEKGDIPEGYSVSREKKERFSLILESASTNQTSMYLCASRLRGHWNSPLHFGNGTRLTVT.

The chain carries TRBV4-3 and TRBJ2-1, with 7 bases aligning to TRBD1. This CDR3 spans 17 amino acids. J was trimmed by 6 bases and V by 0 bases; bases with no gene match: 11. CDR1 and CDR2 (germline): LGHNA, YSLEER. CDR3: CASSQEGLNYRGNEQFF. CDR3 DNA: TGCGCCAGCAGCCAAGAGGGCCTAAACTACAGGGGCAATGAGCAGTTCTTC.